Described below is a single T cell receptor (beta chain) sequence and its context. The sample belongs to a study of blood T cells in healthy people across ages. With a J-beta primer mix and a sample-barcoded 5' primer, a second PCR ran 7 to 11 cycles. Sequencing of every sample gave 2.5 million or more CDR3-containing paired-end reads. TCRdb redid the calling of the 5' RACE reads with MiXCR, one entry per CDR3 protein. The data hold roughly 800,000 distinct CDR3 sequences, with 25% observed a single time. Trimming cost V 4 bases and J 5 bases, with 13 bases left between them. This CDR3 has 14 residues. Germline V lookup: CDR1 SGHKS, CDR2 YYEKEE (reference sequence). These records were also assigned to another study, of T cells of mothers and their children.

The sequenced sample was blood. The genes are TRBV5-5 and TRBJ2-1, with D possibly TRBD2 on 6 matching bases. This TCR was sampled from a boy between 10 and 17 years old in good health. The DNA for the CDR3 is TGTGCCAGCAGCAAGGGGACTGGGGACAATGAGCAGTTCTTC. Residues: CASSKGTGDNEQFF.